Sequencing of this T cell receptor beta chain was carried out in a study of cytomegalovirus exposure and HLA in healthy donors. Study summary: Of 300 to 450 genotyped donors, about 81% clustered with self-reported Caucasian donors. General observations from the study: Earlier results showed most TCR beta V segments being productive about 90% or about 30% of the time. Fewer N-insertions than the roughly 650-donor mean were reportedly shown by an Asian-associated ancestry cluster in a later analysis.

Regarding this clone: The antigen remains undetermined.

Donors had nominal health at sampling but likely had unrecorded immune exposures. The germline V gene encodes CDR1 SNHLY and CDR2 FYNNEI. The CDR3 extends over 13 amino acids. Trimming removed 7 bases at V and 6 bases at J, with 16 bases between. A multiplex PCR was run with 60 Vbeta primers and 13 Jbeta primers. Using immunoSEQ multiplex PCR, the repertoire was profiled, and TCRdb retains in-frame clones only, with some absent. The data contain about 94,000 clones, 7.6% of them singletons. The origin of this receptor is a man aged 45 to 65 in good health and CMV-seronegative. The chain couples TRBV2 to TRBJ2-7, with D perhaps TRBD2 (5 bases). Sequenced material: PBMCs. CDR3 bases: TGTGCCAGCAAAGGACGCCGGGGAGTCGAGCAGTACTTC. This sequence encodes CASKGRRGVEQYF. Full variable domain (missing parts from reference TRBV2 and TRBJ2-7): EPEVTQTPSHQVTQMGQEVILRCVPISNHLYFYWYRQILGQKVEFLVSFYNNEISEKSEIFDDQFSVERPDGSNFTLKIRSTKLEDSAMYFCASKGRRGVEQYFGPGTRLTVT.